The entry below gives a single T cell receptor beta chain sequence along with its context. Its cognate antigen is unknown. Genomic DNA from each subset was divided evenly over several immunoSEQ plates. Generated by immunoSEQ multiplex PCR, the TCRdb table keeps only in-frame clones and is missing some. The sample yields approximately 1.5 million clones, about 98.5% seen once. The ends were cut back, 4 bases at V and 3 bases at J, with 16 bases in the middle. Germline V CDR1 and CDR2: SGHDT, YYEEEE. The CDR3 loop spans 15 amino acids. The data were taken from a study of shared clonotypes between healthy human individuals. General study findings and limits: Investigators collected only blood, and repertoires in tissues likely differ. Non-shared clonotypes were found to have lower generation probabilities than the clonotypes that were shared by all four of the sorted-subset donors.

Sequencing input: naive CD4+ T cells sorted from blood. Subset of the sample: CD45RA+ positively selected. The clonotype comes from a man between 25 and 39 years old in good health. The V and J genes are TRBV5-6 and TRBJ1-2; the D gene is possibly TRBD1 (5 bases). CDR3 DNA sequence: TGTGCCAGCAGCCAACCAGGGTTTGAAGACTATGGCTACACCTTC. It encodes CASSQPGFEDYGYTF.